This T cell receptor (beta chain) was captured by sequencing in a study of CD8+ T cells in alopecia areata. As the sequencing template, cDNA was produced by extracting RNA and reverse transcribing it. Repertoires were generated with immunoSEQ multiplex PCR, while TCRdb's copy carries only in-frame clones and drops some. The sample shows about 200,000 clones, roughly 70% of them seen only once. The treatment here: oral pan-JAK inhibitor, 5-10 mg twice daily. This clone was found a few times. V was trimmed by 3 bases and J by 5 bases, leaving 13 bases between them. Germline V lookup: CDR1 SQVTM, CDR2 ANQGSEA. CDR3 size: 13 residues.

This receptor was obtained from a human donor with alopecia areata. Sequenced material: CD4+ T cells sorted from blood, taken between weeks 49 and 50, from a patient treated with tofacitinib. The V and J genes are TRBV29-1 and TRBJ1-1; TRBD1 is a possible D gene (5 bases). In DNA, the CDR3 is TGCAGCGTTGATCTTGGGGCCAGGACTGAAGCTTTCTTT. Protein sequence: CSVDLGARTEAFF. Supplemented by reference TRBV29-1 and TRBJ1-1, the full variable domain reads SAVISQKPSRDICQRGTSLTIQCQVDSQVTMMFWYRQQPGQSLTLIATANQGSEATYESGFVIDKFPISRPNLTFSTLTVSNMSPEDSSIYLCSVDLGARTEAFFGQGTRLTVV.